This T cell receptor (beta chain) came from a study of PD-1 blockade in classical Hodgkin lymphoma. Every patient experienced relapse after autologous stem cell transplantation, and brentuximab vedotin exposure varied. This clone was detected once. The CDR3 length is 13 residues. Germline V gene data show CDR1 as SGHDT and CDR2 as YYEEEE. The V end was cut by 4 bases, the J end by 5 bases, with 13 bases between. Profiled with immunoSEQ multiplex PCR; TCRdb holds only in-frame clones, not every one. Of 90,000 to 120,000 clones listed, about 88% were seen once; the top ten hold 15% to 20%. This clonotype was sampled from a human donor with classical Hodgkin lymphoma. The chain uses TRBV5-6 and TRBJ2-7, with a weak D call TRBD1 (5 bases). Source: peripheral blood mononuclear cells (PBMCs), taken before the second cycle of nivolumab. For the CDR3, the DNA is TGTGCCAGCAGCGCCGACAGTGACGACGAGCAGTACTTC. Translating gives CASSADSDDEQYF.